Each of the 23 T cell receptor beta chains below was sequenced from the same sample in a study of blood T cells in healthy people across ages. Sample-barcoded 5' priming and a J-beta primer mix drove a second PCR of roughly 7 to 11 cycles. TCRdb recomputed calls from the 5' RACE reads with MiXCR, one row per CDR3 protein. In the table there are 1.4 million or so distinct CDR3 sequences, under 55% of which are singletons. The sample taken for sequencing was blood. Source of these receptors: a woman younger than 30 in good health.

This clonotype appeared a single time. The chain uses TRBV28 and TRBJ2-5, with 8 bases that match TRBD2. The CDR3 sequence is 15 residues long. V lost 7 bases to trimming and J lost 11 bases; unmatched junction nucleotides: 18. Germline values: CDR1 MDHEN, CDR2 SYDVKM. In DNA form, the CDR3 reads TGTGCCAGCACCTTATTAGCGGGAAGAAAAGGGAAGCAGTACTTC. Its translation is CASTLLAGRKGKQYF. Complete variable domain (other parts from reference TRBV28 and TRBJ2-5): DVKVTQSSRYLVKRTGEKVFLECVQDMDHENMFWYRQDPGLGLRLIYFSYDVKMKEKGDIPEGYSVSREKKERFSLILESASTNQTSMYLCASTLLAGRKGKQYFGPGTRLLVL.

The chain combines TRBV11-2 with TRBJ1-5; maybe TRBD1 (5 bases). CDR1 and CDR2 (germline): SGHAT, FQNNGV. This CDR3 has 17 amino acids. V lost 0 bases, J lost 0 bases, and 12 bases lay in between. The CDR3 DNA reads TGTGCCAGCAGCTTAGATAGTGGGACTTATAGCAATCAGCCCCAGCATTTT. Its protein is CASSLDSGTYSNQPQHF.

The sample holds many counts of this clonotype. The germline gene is not matched at one end of the junction; a read error may be the cause. The chain joins TRBV9 to TRBJ2-1, with 10 bases lining up with TRBD2. The CDR3 has 16 residues. CDR1 is SGDLS, CDR2 YYNGEE, per germline. The CDR3 DNA is TGCGCCAGCAGCCCGAGCGGACTAGCGGTCTACAATGAGCAGTTCTTC. Protein: CASSPSGLAVYNEQFF.

The chain is built from TRBV4-3 and TRBJ2-7; D unresolved. V gave up 0 bases and J gave up 7 bases, with 16 bases separating them. The germline gives CDR1 LGHNA, CDR2 YSLEER. The CDR3 has 15 amino acids. CDR3 in DNA: TGCGCCAGCAGCCAAGAAAGGGTGAGCTACAATGAGCAGTACTTC. This encodes CASSQERVSYNEQYF.

The V and J genes are TRBV20-1 and TRBJ2-3; TRBD2 is a possible D gene (6 bases). This CDR3 region has 15 residues. With 4 bases removed from V and 0 bases from J, the gap between germline ends came to 14 bases. Germline CDR1 and CDR2: DFQATT and SNEGSKA (reference sequence). The CDR3: CSANSGDESTDTQYF. CDR3 bases: TGCAGTGCTAACTCGGGGGACGAGAGCACAGATACGCAGTATTTT.

This clonotype was seen a few times. The chain employs TRBV13 and TRBJ2-1; the match to TRBD1 covers 7 bases. The CDR3 consists of 13 residues. The junction had 6 bases not matched to a gene; V was cut back by 4 bases and J by 9 bases. Germline loops: CDR1 PRHDT, CDR2 FYEKMQ (reference sequence). This chain's CDR3 is CASSSQGRGEQFF. In DNA form, the CDR3 reads TGTGCCAGCAGCTCACAGGGGCGAGGTGAGCAGTTCTTC.

This clonotype was picked up a small number of times. The chain recombines TRBV6-1 with TRBJ1-5, with TRBD1 identical over 9 bases. Germline V gene data show CDR1 as MNHNS and CDR2 as SASEGT. With V trimmed by 6 bases and J by 0 bases, 3 bases remained unmatched. The CDR3 has 15 residues. The CDR3 DNA reads TGTGCCAGCAGAAGGACAGGGGATAGCAATCAGCCCCAGCATTTT. Protein product: CASRRTGDSNQPQHF.

This sequence joins TRBV7-9 and TRBJ1-2; the match to TRBD1 covers 8 bases. From germline, CDR1 is SEHNR and CDR2 FQNEAQ (reference sequence). The CDR3 is 15 amino acids. V gave up 5 bases and J gave up 0 bases; unmatched junction bases: 5. The CDR3 here is CASSETGDTNYGYTF. CDR3 in DNA: TGTGCCAGCAGCGAGACAGGGGACACTAACTATGGCTACACCTTC.

This CDR3 is CASSLTRDPNYGYTF. The CDR3 nucleotides are TGCGCCAGCAGCCTCACGAGAGATCCTAACTATGGCTACACCTTC. The V call is TRBV4-3, the J call TRBJ1-2, with D hard to call. Germline lookup yields CDR1 LGHNA and CDR2 YSLEER. The CDR3 spans 15 residues. Trimming removed 4 bases from V and 0 bases from J, with 12 bases in between.

This clonotype was recorded a few times. The V call is TRBV3-1, the J call TRBJ2-1; D unresolved. Germline V gene data show CDR1 as LGHDT and CDR2 as YNNKEL (reference sequence). Trimming took off 0 bases at V and 0 bases at J, with 15 bases between the two ends. This CDR3 region has 18 residues. In nucleotides, the CDR3 is TGTGCCAGCAGCCAAGAGAATTCAGCTGCAGGCTCCTACAATGAGCAGTTCTTC. Translated, it gives CASSQENSAAGSYNEQFF.

This rearrangement joins TRBV20-1 to TRBJ1-6; D not certain. Trimming took off 3 bases at V and 5 bases at J, with 8 bases between the two ends. The CDR3 has 13 amino acids. The germline gives CDR1 DFQATT, CDR2 SNEGSKA (reference sequence). Here the CDR3 reads CSASSGDNSPLHF. The CDR3 DNA sequence: TGCAGTGCTAGTTCCGGCGATAATTCACCCCTCCACTTT.

This chain links TRBV11-2 with TRBJ1-1, with D possibly matching TRBD1 (5 bases). In germline, CDR1 is SGHAT, CDR2 FQNNGV. This CDR3 region has 15 residues. V gave up 3 bases and J gave up 2 bases, with 13 bases separating them. CDR3 residues: CASSLEAGRNTEAFF. CDR3 coding DNA: TGTGCCAGCAGCTTGGAGGCAGGGAGAAACACTGAAGCTTTCTTT.

The DNA of the CDR3 is TGTGCCAGCAGCCAAGAAACATTCAGCTACGAGCAGTACTTC. Protein sequence: CASSQETFSYEQYF. The chain has TRBV3-1 and TRBJ2-5; no clear D. The DNA end lines up better with TRBJ2-7; the J call may be wrong. Germline values: CDR1 LGHDT, CDR2 YNNKEL (reference sequence). The CDR3 is made up of 14 amino acids.

V usage is TRBV6-5 and J usage is TRBJ2-4; the D gene is possibly TRBD1 (5 bases). The end of the DNA fits TRBJ2-7 better, so the J call may be wrong. Looked up from germline, CDR1 is MNHEY and CDR2 is SVGAGI. This CDR3 has 13 residues. CDR3 DNA sequence: TGTGCCAGTAGACAGCTGGCTGGCTACGAGCAGTACTTC. Residues: CASRQLAGYEQYF.

This rearrangement joins TRBV3-1 to TRBJ2-7, with 9 bases identical to TRBD1. Germline V gene data show CDR1 as LGHDT and CDR2 as YNNKEL (reference sequence). Trimming at V came to 4 bases and at J to 6 bases, leaving 4 bases not matched to a gene. CDR3 size: 13 residues. The CDR3 loop is CASSRDRGSEQYF. CDR3 DNA sequence: TGTGCCAGCAGCCGCGACAGGGGGTCCGAGCAGTACTTC.

Note on this clonotype: This may come from a read error, since a much larger clone is one base off. The chain uses TRBV20-1 and TRBJ2-5, with 10 bases matching TRBD1. The length of the CDR3 is 14 residues. Germline CDR1 reads DFQATT; CDR2 reads SNEGSKA (reference sequence). In nucleotides, the CDR3 is TGCGGTGCTAGAGGAGACAGGGGGCTGGAGACCCAGTACTTC. This sequence encodes CGARGDRGLETQYF.

This sequence joins TRBV7-9 and TRBJ1-1, with D maybe TRBD1 (6 bases). The V and J ends lost 4 bases and 5 bases respectively, with 17 bases between them. The CDR3 length is 15 residues. Germline V gene lookup returns CDR1 SEHNR and CDR2 FQNEAQ (reference sequence). CDR3 DNA sequence: TGTGCCAGCAGCTCCAACAGGGTTGAACAAACTGAAGCTTTCTTT. This codes for CASSSNRVEQTEAFF. Complete variable domain (other parts from reference TRBV7-9 and TRBJ1-1): DTGVSQNPRHKITKRGQNVTFRCDPISEHNRLYWYRQTLGQGPEFLTYFQNEAQLEKSRLLSDRFSAERPKGSFSTLEIQRTEQGDSAMYLCASSSNRVEQTEAFFGQGTRLTVV.

Many counts were recorded for this clonotype. The genes are TRBV29-1 and TRBJ1-2; D might be TRBD1 (5 bases). Germline V gene sequence: CDR1 SQVTM, CDR2 ANQGSEA. Trimming removed 7 bases at V and 12 bases at J, with 15 bases between. The CDR3 consists of 10 residues. The DNA of the CDR3 is TGCAGCGACTCTCCCCCAGGGCACACCTTC. It translates to CSDSPPGHTF.

This clonotype was observed a handful of times. The chain couples TRBV12-3 or TRBV12-4 to TRBJ1-4; perhaps TRBD1 as D (6 bases). Trimming cost V 2 bases and J 6 bases, with 10 bases left between them. The CDR3 extends over 14 amino acids. CDR3 nucleotide sequence: TGTGCCAGCAGTTTAATGGGGGCTGATGAAAAACTGTTTTTT. The encoded protein is CASSLMGADEKLFF.

The V and J genes are TRBV12-3 or TRBV12-4 and TRBJ2-7; no clear D. CDR3 length equals 15 residues. Between the trimmed V and J ends, which lost 5 bases and 7 bases, there was a span of 21 bases. CDR3 in amino acids: CASSPLQSRKYEQYF. The CDR3 nucleotides read TGTGCCAGCAGTCCCCTACAAAGTCGGAAGTATGAGCAGTACTTC.

This chain connects TRBV3-1 to TRBJ2-1; 8 nucleotides align to TRBD1. Looked up from germline, CDR1 is LGHDT and CDR2 is YNNKEL (reference sequence). The CDR3 is made up of 14 amino acids. The V and J ends lost 4 bases and 5 bases, in that order; junction bases with no gene match: 4. The CDR3, as DNA: TGTGCCAGCAGCCGACCGGGACAGGACAATGAGCAGTTCTTC. Translation: CASSRPGQDNEQFF.

The V and J genes are TRBV27 and TRBJ2-1; 9 bases map to TRBD2. V shed 8 bases, J shed 3 bases, and the junction held 11 bases outside the gene matches. Germline V gene lookup returns CDR1 MNHEY and CDR2 SMNVEV (reference sequence). The CDR3 consists of 16 residues. CDR3 loop: CASLSGRPGLYNEQFF. The CDR3 region has the DNA TGTGCCAGCCTAAGCGGGAGGCCCGGGCTCTACAATGAGCAGTTCTTC.

The chain is built from TRBV10-1 and TRBJ2-1; D is tentatively TRBD1 or TRBD2 (6 bases each). Germline CDR1 WNHNN, CDR2 SYGVQD (reference sequence). With 3 bases removed from V and 4 bases from J, the gap between germline ends came to 13 bases. The length of the CDR3 is 15 residues. For the CDR3, the DNA is TGCGCCAGCAGTGAAAGGGGGGTCGGGTACAATGAGCAGTTCTTC. Amino acid sequence: CASSERGVGYNEQFF.